These T cell receptor beta chains were read from a single sample in a study of tumor-infiltrating lymphocytes in primary liver carcinoma. Each CDR3 protein is one row after TCRdb ran MiXCR on the multiplex PCR reads. The sample lists 95,000 to 150,000 distinct CDR3 sequences, approximately 68% occurring once. The sequenced sample consisted of tumor-adjacent normal liver tissue. Receptors originate from a woman aged 60 to 75 with primary liver carcinoma and hepatitis B virus infection. The CDR3 runs from the conserved cysteine through the conserved F or W. D genes are given only for firm matches. Where a row states a size, it is once, few, many or the class of an expanded clone; other rows omit it.

j_call clone_size cdr3_length d_call v_call cdr3_aa cdr3_nt
TRBJ2-1 few 12 . TRBV20-1 CSARDEYNEQFF TGCAGTGCTAGAGACGAATACAATGAGCAGTTCTTC
TRBJ1-2 . 14 . TRBV29-1 CSVGTYDGSYSYIF TGCAGCGTTGGAACCTATGACGGTTCCTATAGCTACATCTTC
TRBJ2-3 few 17 . TRBV11-2 CASSLAMGRRSTDAQYF TGTGCCAGCAGCTTAGCAATGGGGAGACGGAGCACAGATGCGCAGTATTTT
TRBJ2-3 . 14 . TRBV6-1 CVSNDGTAPDTQYF TGTGTCAGCAATGATGGGACTGCCCCCGATACGCAGTATTTT
TRBJ1-1 . 12 . TRBV28 CASSSYGVEAFF TGTGCCAGTAGTTCTTACGGGGTTGAAGCTTTCTTT
TRBJ2-1 . 18 TRBD2 TRBV28 CASLQTSGRGSSYNEKFF TGTGCCAGTCTTCAGACTAGCGGGAGGGGGAGCTCCTACAATGAAAAGTTCTTC
TRBJ2-1 . 14 . TRBV5-4 CASSLVLGHNDQFF TGTGCCAGCAGCTTGGTACTAGGCCACAATGATCAGTTCTTC
TRBJ2-3 . 15 TRBD2 TRBV5-1 CASSSRTSCPDMQYF TGCGCCAGCAGCTCCCGGACTAGCTGCCCAGATATGCAGTATTTT
TRBJ2-3 . 12 . TRBV20-1 CSAQSSTVTQYF TGCAGTGCTCAATCTAGCACAGTTACGCAGTATTTT
TRBJ1-2 . 15 . TRBV11-1 CASRPSTGTSYGYTF TGTGCCAGCAGACCTTCGACCGGGACGTCCTATGGCTACACCTTC
TRBJ1-1 . 12 . TRBV20-1 CSAGTTNTEAFF TGCAGTGCCGGAACAACGAACACTGAAGCTTTCTTC
TRBJ2-1 many 14 TRBD2 TRBV29-1 CSHSGGSSYNEQFF TGCAGCCATAGCGGGGGCTCCTCCTACAATGAGCAGTTCTTC
TRBJ2-1 . 20 TRBD2 TRBV6-2/TRBV6-3 CASSYSRYSGALSPYTEQFF TGTGCCAGCAGTTACTCGAGGTATAGCGGGGCCCTTAGCCCCTACACTGAGCAGTTCTTC
TRBJ2-7 . 14 . TRBV5-1 CASSLAQGAYEQYF TGCGCCAGCAGCTTGGCCCAGGGAGCCTACGAGCAGTACTTC
TRBJ2-3 once 12 . TRBV30 CAWSVITPTQYF TGTGCCTGGAGTGTTATTACACCTACGCAGTATTTT
TRBJ2-7 many 14 TRBD2 TRBV7-9 CASSPGTGGREQYF TGTGCCAGCAGCCCTGGAACGGGAGGGCGCGAGCAGTACTTC
TRBJ1-1 . 13 . TRBV11-2 CASRRASDTEAFF TGTGCCAGTAGACGAGCCTCGGACACTGAAGCTTTCTTT
TRBJ2-7 many 14 TRBD2 TRBV6-1 CASSGTSGSDEQYF TGTGCCAGCAGTGGGACTAGCGGGAGTGACGAGCAGTACTTC
TRBJ1-5 many 15 . TRBV20-1 CSALQGQASNQPQHF TGCAGTGCCCTCCAGGGGCAGGCCAGCAATCAGCCCCAGCATTTT
TRBJ2-7 many 15 . TRBV28 CASTLTESSSYEQYF TGTGCCAGCACTCTGACAGAGTCGAGCTCCTACGAGCAGTACTTC
TRBJ2-2 . 17 TRBD2 TRBV11-2 CASSFNRTSMNTGELFF TGTGCCAGCAGCTTTAATAGGACTAGCATGAACACTGGGGAGCTGTTTTTT
TRBJ2-3 . 14 TRBD2 TRBV11-1 CTSSLSQRAGESHF TGTACCAGCAGCTTAAGTCAACGTGCGGGAGAGTCACACTTT
TRBJ2-7 . 15 . TRBV6-1 CASSLSSVFSYEQYF TGTGCCAGCAGTTTATCTAGCGTCTTCTCCTACGAGCAGTACTTC
TRBJ1-2 . 11 . TRBV28 CASGRPGDYTF TGTGCCAGCGGTCGACCTGGAGACTACACCTTC
TRBJ2-5 . 15 . TRBV5-1 CASRTDGALSETQYF TGCGCCAGCAGGACCGACGGAGCCCTGAGCGAGACCCAGTACTTC
TRBJ1-2 . 14 . TRBV18 CASSPPSVPYGYTF TGTGCCAGCTCACCACCTTCTGTGCCCTATGGCTACACCTTC
TRBJ2-6 . 18 TRBD1 TRBV5-1 CASSLYLTGSPGANVLTF TGCGCCAGCAGTCTTTACTTGACAGGGTCCCCTGGGGCCAATGTCCTGACTTTC
TRBJ1-2 . 14 TRBD1 TRBV7-8 CASGLQGAGYSYTF TGTGCCAGCGGTCTACAGGGGGCGGGCTATAGCTACACCTTC